The source of this T cell receptor (beta chain) is a study of T cells after yellow fever vaccination. The study, taken as a whole, reports: Secondary responses were weaker yet peaked faster, day 5 versus 15. Among all clonotypes, a small share was observed in both CD4 and CD8 compartments.

The V end lost 11 bases, the J end lost 4 bases, and 30 bases lay between the germline ends. This CDR3 comprises 17 residues. MiXCR, run by TCRdb on the 5' RACE reads, gives a single entry per CDR3 protein. Among 150,000 to 200,000 distinct CDR3 sequences listed, approximately 6.2% were seen once. About this clonotype itself: What it binds is unknown.

The sample consisted of CD4+ T cells sorted from PBMCs, taken on the day of the first yellow fever vaccination. This chain connects TRBV12-3 or TRBV12-4 to TRBJ2-7, with D possibly matching TRBD2 (6 bases). The TCR was taken from a young man who received the YFV17D yellow fever vaccine. In DNA, the CDR3 is TGTGCCTTCAGTGTTAGGGGTTATCGGCTAGCGTTGTACGAGCAGTACTTC. Encoded protein: CAFSVRGYRLALYEQYF.